This T cell receptor beta chain was sequenced during a study of breast tumors, draining lymph nodes, adjacent tissues. Using its own MiXCR run on the multiplex PCR reads, TCRdb lists one record per CDR3 protein. The table shows fewer than 85,000 distinct CDR3 sequences, with roughly a fifth occurring only once. The CDR3 loop spans 16 amino acids. Losses at the gene ends were 1 base for V and 3 bases for J; bases not matched to a gene: 9. Germline V CDR1 and CDR2: DFQATT, SNEGSKA (reference sequence). Ten or more counts support this clonotype. Axillary draining lymph nodes of breast cancer patients supplied the node samples.

This chain joins TRBV20-1 and TRBJ2-1, with 7 nucleotides matching TRBD2. The clonotype originates from a female donor with breast cancer. Some clones in this sample may be carry-over from other donors' samples. The sample was axillary lymph node tissue. This CDR3 is CSARASGDYGYNEQFF. Written as DNA, the CDR3 is TGCAGTGCTAGAGCCAGCGGGGACTACGGCTACAATGAGCAGTTCTTC.